This T cell receptor (beta chain) was found in a study of T cell clonality in common variable immunodeficiency. Findings of the study overall: Reportedly, TCR beta sequences from common variable immunodeficiency showed fewer deletions and N-nucleotide insertions.

Method: immunoSEQ multiplex PCR; TCRdb's copy keeps in-frame clones and lacks some. The data list approximately 24,000 clones, none observed once; roughly 9.6% falls to the top ten. With respect to this clone: Its matching antigen is unknown. The read falls 3 residues short of the CDR3 end, and the missing part is taken from the germline J gene.

Deletions cut 1 base from V and 5 bases from J, with 9 bases between. Germline CDR1 MNHNS, CDR2 SASEGT. The CDR3 contains 14 residues. The TCR sequence derives from a human donor with common variable immunodeficiency. The chain joins TRBV6-1 to TRBJ2-1; no clear D. Input material: peripheral blood mononuclear cells. The CDR3 DNA, read in part, is TGTGCCAGCAGTGAAGTCCGAGGCAACAATGAG. This sequence encodes CASSEVRGNNE. The entire CDR3 sequence reads CASSEVRGNNEQFF.